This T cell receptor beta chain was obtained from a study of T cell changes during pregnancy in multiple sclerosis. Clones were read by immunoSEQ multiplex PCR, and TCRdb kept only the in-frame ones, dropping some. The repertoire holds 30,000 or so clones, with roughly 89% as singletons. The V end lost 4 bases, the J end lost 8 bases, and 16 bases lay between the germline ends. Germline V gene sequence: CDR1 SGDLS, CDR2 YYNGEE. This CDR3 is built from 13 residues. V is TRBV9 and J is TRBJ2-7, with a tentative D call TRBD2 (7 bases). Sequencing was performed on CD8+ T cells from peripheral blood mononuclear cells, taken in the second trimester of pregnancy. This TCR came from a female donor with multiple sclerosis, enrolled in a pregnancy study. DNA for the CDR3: TGTGCCAGCAGCCCTACCGGGGGGCCGAAGCAGTACTTC. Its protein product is CASSPTGGPKQYF.